The T cell receptor beta chain described here comes from a study of CD8 T cells in ankylosing spondylitis. Study-level findings and limits: In peripheral blood, disease-linked CD8+ clones occurred at relatively low frequencies. Blood of patients with ankylosing spondylitis appeared to be characterized by a TCR beta motif of several highly homologous variants. Prior literature has documented some motif variants in synovial fluid and blood from reactive arthritis. Significantly higher representation of disease-linked clones was reported for matched ankylosing spondylitis synovial fluid.

TCRdb re-called the 5' RACE reads with MiXCR, one entry per CDR3 protein. The sample has a few hundred thousand distinct CDR3 sequences; around a tenth are singletons. This clonotype turned up a few times. Its antigen is not identified. The sample taken for sequencing was blood, either unsorted or a sorted T cell fraction (not recorded which). The receptor was isolated from a male donor with ankylosing spondylitis or in good health (not recorded which).

The CDR3 protein is CASSAGTSGNDEQFF. CDR3 in DNA: TGTGCCAGCAGTGCCGGGACTAGCGGGAATGATGAGCAGTTCTTC. The chain carries TRBV27 and TRBJ2-1; 13 bases fit TRBD2. This CDR3 has 15 residues. With 5 bases clipped from V and 8 bases from J, the junction kept 6 bases outside the gene matches. Germline lookup yields CDR1 MNHEY and CDR2 SMNVEV (reference sequence).